This entry describes one T cell receptor (beta chain). The sample is drawn from a study of blood T cell repertoires in COVID-19. There are 14 residues in the CDR3. In germline, CDR1 is SGHNT, CDR2 YENEEA. The V end lost 4 bases, the J end lost 6 bases, and 13 bases lay between the germline ends. TCRdb keeps only in-frame clones here, not all; method: immunoSEQ multiplex PCR. The repertoire holds under 300,000 clones, with roughly 85% as singletons. This chain joins TRBV11-3 and TRBJ2-1, with unresolved D. This receptor was taken from a human donor in a cohort sampled during active COVID-19. Sequencing used peripheral blood. CDR3 sequence reads: CASSSLHLANEQFF. DNA for the CDR3: TGTGCCAGCAGCTCGCTTCACTTAGCCAATGAGCAGTTCTTC.